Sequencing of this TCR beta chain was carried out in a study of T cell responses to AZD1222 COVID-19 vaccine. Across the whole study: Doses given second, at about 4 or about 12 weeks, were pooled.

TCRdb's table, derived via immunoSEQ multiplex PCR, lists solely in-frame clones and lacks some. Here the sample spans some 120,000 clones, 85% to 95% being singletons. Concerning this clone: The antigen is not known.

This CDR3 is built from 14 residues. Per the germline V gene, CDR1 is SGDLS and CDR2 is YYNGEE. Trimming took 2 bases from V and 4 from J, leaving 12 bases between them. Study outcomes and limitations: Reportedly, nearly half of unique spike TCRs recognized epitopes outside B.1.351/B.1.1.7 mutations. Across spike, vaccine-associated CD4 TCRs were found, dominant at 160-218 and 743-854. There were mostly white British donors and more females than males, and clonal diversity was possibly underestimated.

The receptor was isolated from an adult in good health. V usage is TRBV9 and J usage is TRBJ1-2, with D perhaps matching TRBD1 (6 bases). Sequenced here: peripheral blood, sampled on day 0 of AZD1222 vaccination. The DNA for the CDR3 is TGTGCCAGCAGCGTCCGAGGGGGGACCTATGGCTACACCTTC. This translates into CASSVRGGTYGYTF.